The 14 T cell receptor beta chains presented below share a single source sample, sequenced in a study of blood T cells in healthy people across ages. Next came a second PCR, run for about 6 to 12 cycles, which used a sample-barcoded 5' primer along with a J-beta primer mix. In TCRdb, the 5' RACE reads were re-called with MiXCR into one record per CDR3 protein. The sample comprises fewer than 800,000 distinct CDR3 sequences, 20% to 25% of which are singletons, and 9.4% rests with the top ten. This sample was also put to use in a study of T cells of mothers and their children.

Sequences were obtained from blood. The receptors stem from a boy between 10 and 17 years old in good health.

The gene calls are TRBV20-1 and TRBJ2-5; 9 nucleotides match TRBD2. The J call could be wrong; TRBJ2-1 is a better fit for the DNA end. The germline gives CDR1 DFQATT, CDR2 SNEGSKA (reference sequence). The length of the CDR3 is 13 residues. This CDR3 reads CSARLAGRNEQFF. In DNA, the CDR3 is TGCAGTGCTAGGCTAGCGGGACGCAATGAGCAGTTCTTC.

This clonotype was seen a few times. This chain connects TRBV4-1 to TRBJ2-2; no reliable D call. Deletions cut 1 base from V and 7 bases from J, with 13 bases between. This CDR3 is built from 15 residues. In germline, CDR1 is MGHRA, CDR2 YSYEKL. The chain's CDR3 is CASSQARLIDGELFF. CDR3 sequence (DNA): TGCGCCAGCAGCCAAGCTAGACTGATCGACGGGGAGCTGTTTTTT.

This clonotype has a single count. The DNA of the CDR3 is TGCAGCGTTGTAGGGGGAGCGGGGGACACTGAAGCTTTCTTT. It is translated as CSVVGGAGDTEAFF. V gene TRBV29-1 combines with J gene TRBJ1-1, with a possible D match to TRBD1 (6 bases). The V and J ends lost 4 bases and 3 bases respectively, with 15 bases between them. The CDR3 contains 14 residues. Per germline, CDR1 SQVTM and CDR2 ANQGSEA. The variable domain in full, with the rest retrieved from reference TRBV29-1 and TRBJ1-1, is SAVISQKPSRDICQRGTSLTIQCQVDSQVTMMFWYRQQPGQSLTLIATANQGSEATYESGFVIDKFPISRPNLTFSTLTVSNMSPEDSSIYLCSVVGGAGDTEAFFGQGTRLTVV.

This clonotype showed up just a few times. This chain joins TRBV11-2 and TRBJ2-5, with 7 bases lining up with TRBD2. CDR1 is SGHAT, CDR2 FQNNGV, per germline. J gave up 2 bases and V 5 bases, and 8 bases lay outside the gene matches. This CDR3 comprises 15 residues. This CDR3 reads CASSPSGREQETQYF. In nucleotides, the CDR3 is TGTGCCAGCAGCCCCTCGGGGAGGGAGCAAGAGACCCAGTACTTC.

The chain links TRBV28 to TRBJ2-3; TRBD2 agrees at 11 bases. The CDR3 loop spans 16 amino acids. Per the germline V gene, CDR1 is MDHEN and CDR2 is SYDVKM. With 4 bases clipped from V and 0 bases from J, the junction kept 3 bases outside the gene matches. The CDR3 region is CASSYGTSGSTDTQYF. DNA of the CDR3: TGTGCCAGCAGTTATGGGACTAGCGGAAGCACAGATACGCAGTATTTT. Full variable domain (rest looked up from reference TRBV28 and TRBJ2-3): DVKVTQSSRYLVKRTGEKVFLECVQDMDHENMFWYRQDPGLGLRLIYFSYDVKMKEKGDIPEGYSVSREKKERFSLILESASTNQTSMYLCASSYGTSGSTDTQYFGPGTRLTVL.

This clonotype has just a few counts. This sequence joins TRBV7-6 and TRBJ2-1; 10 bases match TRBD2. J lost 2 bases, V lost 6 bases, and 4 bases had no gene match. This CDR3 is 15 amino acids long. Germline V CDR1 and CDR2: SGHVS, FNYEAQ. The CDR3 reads CASSAGTSAYNEQFF. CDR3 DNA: TGTGCCAGCAGTGCCGGGACTAGCGCCTACAATGAGCAGTTCTTC.

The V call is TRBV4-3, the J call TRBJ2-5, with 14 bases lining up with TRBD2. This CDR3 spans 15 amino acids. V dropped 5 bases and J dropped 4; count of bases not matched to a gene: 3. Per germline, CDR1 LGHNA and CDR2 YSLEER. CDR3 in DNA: TGCGCCAGCAGCGGGACTAGCGGGGGTATAGAGACCCAGTACTTC. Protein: CASSGTSGGIETQYF.

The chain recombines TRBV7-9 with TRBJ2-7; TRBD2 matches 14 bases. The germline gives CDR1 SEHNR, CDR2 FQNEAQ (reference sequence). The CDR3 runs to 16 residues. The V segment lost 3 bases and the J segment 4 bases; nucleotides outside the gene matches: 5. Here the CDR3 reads CASSFGTSGRGYEQYF. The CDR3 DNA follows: TGTGCCAGCAGCTTCGGGACTAGCGGGAGAGGGTACGAGCAGTACTTC.

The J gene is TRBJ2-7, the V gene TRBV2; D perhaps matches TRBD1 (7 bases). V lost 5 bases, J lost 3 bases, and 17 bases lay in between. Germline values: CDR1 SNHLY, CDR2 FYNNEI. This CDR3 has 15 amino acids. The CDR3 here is CASSNGGTAGYEQYF. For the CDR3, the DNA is TGTGCCAGCAGTAACGGCGGGACAGCAGGCTACGAGCAGTACTTC.

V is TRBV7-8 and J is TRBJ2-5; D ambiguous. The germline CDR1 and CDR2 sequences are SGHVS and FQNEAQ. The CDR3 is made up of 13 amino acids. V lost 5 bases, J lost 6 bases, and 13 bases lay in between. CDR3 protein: CASSTNSRQTQYF. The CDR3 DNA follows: TGTGCCAGCAGCACCAACTCCAGGCAGACCCAGTACTTC. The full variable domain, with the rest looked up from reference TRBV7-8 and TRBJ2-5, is GAGVSQSPRYKVAKRGQDVALRCDPISGHVSLFWYQQALGQGPEFLTYFQNEAQLDKSGLPSDRFFAERPEGSVSTLKIQRTQQEDSAVYLCASSTNSRQTQYFGPGTRLLVL.

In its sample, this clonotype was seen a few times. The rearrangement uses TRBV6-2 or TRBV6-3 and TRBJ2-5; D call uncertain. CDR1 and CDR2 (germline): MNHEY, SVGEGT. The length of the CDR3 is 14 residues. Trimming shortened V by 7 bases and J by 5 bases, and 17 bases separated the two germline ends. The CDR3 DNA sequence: TGTGCCAGCACCGATTCGTGGTCCTGGGAGACCCAGTACTTC. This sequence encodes CASTDSWSWETQYF.

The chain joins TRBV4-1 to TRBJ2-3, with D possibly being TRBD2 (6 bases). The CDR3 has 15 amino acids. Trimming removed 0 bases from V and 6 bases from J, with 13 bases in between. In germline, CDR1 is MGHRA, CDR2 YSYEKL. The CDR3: CASSQDPALADTQYF. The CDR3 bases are TGCGCCAGCAGCCAAGATCCAGCCCTAGCGGATACGCAGTATTTT.

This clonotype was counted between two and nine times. CDR3 DNA sequence: TGTGCCAGCAGCCCTCGGGTTTATCGAGAGACCCAGTACTTC. Translating it yields CASSPRVYRETQYF. The chain recombines TRBV7-6 with TRBJ2-5; D ambiguous. The germline V gene has CDR1 SGHVS and CDR2 FNYEAQ. The V end lost 5 bases, the J end lost 4 bases, and 14 bases lay between the germline ends. The CDR3 is made up of 14 amino acids.

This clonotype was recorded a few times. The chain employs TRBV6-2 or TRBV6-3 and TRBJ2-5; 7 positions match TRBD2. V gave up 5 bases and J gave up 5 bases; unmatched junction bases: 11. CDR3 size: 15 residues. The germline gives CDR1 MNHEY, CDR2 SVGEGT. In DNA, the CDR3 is TGTGCCAGCAGTCTAACGGGGACTAAACGGGAGACCCAGTACTTC. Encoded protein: CASSLTGTKRETQYF.